The clone carrying this T cell receptor (beta chain) was found a few times. This record belongs to a study of CD8 T cells in ankylosing spondylitis. The CDR3 has 14 residues. Germline CDR1 and CDR2: SGHAT and FQDESV (reference sequence). Trimming took 6 bases from V and 1 from J, leaving 9 bases between them. TCRdb processed the 5' RACE reads anew with MiXCR; each CDR3 protein has one entry. The table records hundreds of thousands of distinct CDR3 sequences, around 21% of them present only once. This chain uses TRBV11-1 with TRBJ2-2; D is unclear. The sequence was collected from a female donor with ankylosing spondylitis or in good health (not recorded which). Sequencing was performed on blood, either unsorted or a sorted T cell fraction (not recorded which). CDR3 amino acids: CASRAWGNTGELFF. In DNA, the CDR3 is TGTGCCAGCAGGGCGTGGGGGAACACCGGGGAGCTGTTTTTT.